These 6 T cell receptor beta chains originate from one sample sequenced in a study of cytomegalovirus exposure and HLA in healthy donors. The PCR was carried out with 60 Vbeta primers and 13 Jbeta primers. Some clones are missing from TCRdb's copy, which holds only in-frame ones; the method was immunoSEQ multiplex PCR. The sample holds 150,000 to 200,000 clones; just over 75% are singletons and the top ten take 1.5% to 2%. Sample: PBMCs. These receptors all come from a man aged 25 to 40 in good health and CMV-seronegative.

The V gene is TRBV7-2, the J gene TRBJ1-4; D perhaps matches TRBD1 (6 bases). V lost 7 bases and J 7 bases, leaving 19 bases between the germline ends. The germline gives CDR1 SGHTA, CDR2 FQGNSA. The CDR3 has 15 residues. The CDR3 is CASNLWGGVGEKLFF. The CDR3 DNA follows: TGTGCCAGCAACCTGTGGGGGGGCGTAGGTGAAAAACTGTTTTTT.

The rearrangement links TRBV6-5 to TRBJ2-7; 7 bases line up with TRBD2. The CDR3 is 14 residues long. J lost 3 bases, V lost 0 bases, and 2 bases had no gene match. CDR1 is MNHEY and CDR2 is SVGAGI in the germline V gene. CDR3 nucleotides: TGTGCCAGCAGTTACTCCGCGGGAGACTACGAGCAGTACTTC. This codes for CASSYSAGDYEQYF.

About this clone: In the same sample, other DNA sequences code for this CDR3. The rearrangement links TRBV6-1 to TRBJ2-1; 8 positions agree with TRBD2. Germline V gene sequence: CDR1 MNHNS, CDR2 SASEGT. Trimming took 6 bases from V and 1 from J; bases not matched to a gene: 5. The CDR3 length is 15 residues. CDR3 sequence (DNA): TGTGCCAGCAGCCCCACTAGCGGATCCTACAATGAGCAGTTCTTC. Translated: CASSPTSGSYNEQFF.

The CDR3 loop is CASSHSYNEQFF. CDR3 coding DNA: TGTGCCAGCAGTCACTCCTACAATGAGCAGTTCTTC. The V gene is TRBV6-1, the J gene TRBJ2-1, with D unclear. Between the trimmed V and J ends, which lost 5 bases and 0 bases, there was a span of 2 bases. The CDR3 has 12 residues. Germline CDR1 MNHNS, CDR2 SASEGT.

This clone was found a few times. The chain employs TRBV2 and TRBJ1-4; 8 nucleotides agree with TRBD1. V shed 6 bases, J shed 0 bases, and the junction held 3 bases outside the gene matches. CDR3 length equals 15 residues. Germline V gene sequence: CDR1 SNHLY, CDR2 FYNNEI. The CDR3: CASRKGQATNEKLFF. The CDR3 DNA reads as TGTGCCAGCAGGAAGGGACAGGCAACTAATGAAAAACTGTTTTTT.

The chain combines TRBV4-1 with TRBJ2-1; D ambiguous. The CDR3 contains 15 residues. Germline V gene sequence: CDR1 MGHRA, CDR2 YSYEKL. Trimming cost V 0 bases and J 0 bases, with 6 bases left between them. The DNA of the CDR3 is TGCGCCAGCAGCCAAGATCGAGTCTCCTACAATGAGCAGTTCTTC. Translation: CASSQDRVSYNEQFF.